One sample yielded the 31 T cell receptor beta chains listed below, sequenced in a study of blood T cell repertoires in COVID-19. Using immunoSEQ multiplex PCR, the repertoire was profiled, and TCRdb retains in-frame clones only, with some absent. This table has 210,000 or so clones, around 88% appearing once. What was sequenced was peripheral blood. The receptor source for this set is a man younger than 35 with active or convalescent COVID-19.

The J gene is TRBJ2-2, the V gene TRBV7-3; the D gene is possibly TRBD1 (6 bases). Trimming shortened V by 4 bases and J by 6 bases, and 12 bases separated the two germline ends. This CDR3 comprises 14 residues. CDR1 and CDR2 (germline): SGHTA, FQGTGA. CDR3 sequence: CASSSTTGPGELFF. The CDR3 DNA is TGTGCCAGCAGCTCGACTACAGGGCCCGGGGAGCTGTTTTTT.

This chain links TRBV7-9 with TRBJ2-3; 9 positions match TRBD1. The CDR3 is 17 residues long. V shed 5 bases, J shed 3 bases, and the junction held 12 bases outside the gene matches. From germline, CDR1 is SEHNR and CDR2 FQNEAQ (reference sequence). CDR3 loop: CASSRSAGTGRTDTQYF. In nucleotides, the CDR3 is TGTGCCAGCAGCCGCAGTGCCGGGACAGGGAGGACAGATACGCAGTATTTT.

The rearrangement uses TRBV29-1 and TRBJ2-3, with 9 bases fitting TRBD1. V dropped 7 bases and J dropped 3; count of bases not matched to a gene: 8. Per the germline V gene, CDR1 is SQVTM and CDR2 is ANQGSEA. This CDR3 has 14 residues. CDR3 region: CSGEGGTGTDTQYF. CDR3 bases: TGCAGCGGGGAAGGCGGGACAGGGACAGATACGCAGTATTTT.

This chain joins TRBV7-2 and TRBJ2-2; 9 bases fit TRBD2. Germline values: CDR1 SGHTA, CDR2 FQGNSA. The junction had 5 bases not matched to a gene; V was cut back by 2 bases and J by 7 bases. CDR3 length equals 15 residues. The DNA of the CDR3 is TGTGCCAGCAGCTTATCTAGCGGGATGGTCGGGGAGCTGTTTTTT. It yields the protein CASSLSSGMVGELFF.

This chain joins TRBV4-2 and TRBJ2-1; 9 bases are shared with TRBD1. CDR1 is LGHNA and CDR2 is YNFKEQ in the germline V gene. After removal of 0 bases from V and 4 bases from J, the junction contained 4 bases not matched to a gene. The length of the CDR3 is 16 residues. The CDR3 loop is CASSQDLGQGYNEQFF. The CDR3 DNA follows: TGTGCCAGCAGCCAAGATTTGGGACAGGGTTACAATGAGCAGTTCTTC.

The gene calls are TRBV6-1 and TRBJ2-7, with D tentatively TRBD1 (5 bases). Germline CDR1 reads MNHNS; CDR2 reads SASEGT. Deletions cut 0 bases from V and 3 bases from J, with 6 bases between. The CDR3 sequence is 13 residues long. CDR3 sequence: CASSEAGVYEQYF. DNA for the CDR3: TGTGCCAGCAGTGAAGCAGGGGTCTACGAGCAGTACTTC.

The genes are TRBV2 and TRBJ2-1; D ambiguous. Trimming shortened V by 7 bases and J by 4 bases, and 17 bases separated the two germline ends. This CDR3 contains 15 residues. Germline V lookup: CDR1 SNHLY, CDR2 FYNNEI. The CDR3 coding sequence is TGTGCCAGCACTGTCCAGGCCCGGATTTACAATGAGCAGTTCTTC. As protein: CASTVQARIYNEQFF.

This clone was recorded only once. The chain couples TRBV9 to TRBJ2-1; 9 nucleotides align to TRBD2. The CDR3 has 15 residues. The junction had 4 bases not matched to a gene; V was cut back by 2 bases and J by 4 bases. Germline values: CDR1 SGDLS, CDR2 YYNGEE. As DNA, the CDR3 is TGTGCCAGCAGCGTGGGCCTAGCGGGGTACAATGAGCAGTTCTTC. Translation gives CASSVGLAGYNEQFF.

This CDR3 reads CASTEVRMNTEAFF. Written as DNA, the CDR3 is TGTGCCAGCACCGAGGTCCGGATGAACACTGAAGCTTTCTTT. This chain connects TRBV5-6 to TRBJ1-1; unclear D gene. Germline CDR1 SGHDT, CDR2 YYEEEE. The length of the CDR3 is 14 residues. V was trimmed by 6 bases and J by 0 bases, leaving 12 bases between them.

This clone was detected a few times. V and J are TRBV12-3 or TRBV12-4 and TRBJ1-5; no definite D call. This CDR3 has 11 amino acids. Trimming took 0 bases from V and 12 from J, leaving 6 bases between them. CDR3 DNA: TGTGCCAGCAGTTTAGCCCGGGTCCAGCATTTT. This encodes CASSLARVQHF.

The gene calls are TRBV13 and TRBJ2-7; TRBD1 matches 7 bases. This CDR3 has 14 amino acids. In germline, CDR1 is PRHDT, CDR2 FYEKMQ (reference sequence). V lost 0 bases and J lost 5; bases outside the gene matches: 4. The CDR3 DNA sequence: TGTGCCAGCAGCTTAGGGACAGGGACCCACGAGCAGTACTTC. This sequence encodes CASSLGTGTHEQYF.

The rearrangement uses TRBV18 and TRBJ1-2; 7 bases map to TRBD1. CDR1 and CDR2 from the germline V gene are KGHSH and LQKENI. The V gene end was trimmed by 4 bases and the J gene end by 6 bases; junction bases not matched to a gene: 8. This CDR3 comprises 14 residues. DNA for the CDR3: TGTGCCAGCTCACTCCAGGGGGGAAGGGATGGCTACACCTTC. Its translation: CASSLQGGRDGYTF.

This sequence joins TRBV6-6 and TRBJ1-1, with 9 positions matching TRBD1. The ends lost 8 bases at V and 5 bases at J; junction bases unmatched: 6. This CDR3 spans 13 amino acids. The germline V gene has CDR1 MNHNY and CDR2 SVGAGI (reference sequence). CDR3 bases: TGTGCCAGCCAACAGGGGGCCGGGACTGAAGCTTTCTTT. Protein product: CASQQGAGTEAFF.

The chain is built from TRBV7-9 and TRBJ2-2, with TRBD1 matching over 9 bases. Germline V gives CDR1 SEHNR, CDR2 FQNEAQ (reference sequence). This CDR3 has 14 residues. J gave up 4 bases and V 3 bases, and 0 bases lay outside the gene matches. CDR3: CASSLTGGTGELFF. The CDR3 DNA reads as TGTGCCAGCAGCTTGACAGGGGGCACCGGGGAGCTGTTTTTT. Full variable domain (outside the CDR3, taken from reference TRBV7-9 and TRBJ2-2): DTGVSQNPRHKITKRGQNVTFRCDPISEHNRLYWYRQTLGQGPEFLTYFQNEAQLEKSRLLSDRFSAERPKGSFSTLEIQRTEQGDSAMYLCASSLTGGTGELFFGEGSRLTVL.

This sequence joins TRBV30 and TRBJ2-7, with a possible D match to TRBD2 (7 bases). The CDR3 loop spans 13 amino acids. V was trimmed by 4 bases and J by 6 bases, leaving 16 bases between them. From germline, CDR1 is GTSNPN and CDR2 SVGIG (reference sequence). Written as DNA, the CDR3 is TGTGCCTGGAAAGCGGGGACACCCGGCGAGCAGTACTTC. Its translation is CAWKAGTPGEQYF.

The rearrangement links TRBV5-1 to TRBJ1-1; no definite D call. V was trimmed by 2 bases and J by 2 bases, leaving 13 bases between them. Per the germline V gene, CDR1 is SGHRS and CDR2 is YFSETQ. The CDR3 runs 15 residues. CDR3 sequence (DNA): TGCGCCAGCAGCTTCCCCGCCCGAGGAAACACTGAAGCTTTCTTT. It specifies CASSFPARGNTEAFF. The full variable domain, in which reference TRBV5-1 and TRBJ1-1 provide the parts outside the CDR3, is KAGVTQTPRYLIKTRGQQVTLSCSPISGHRSVSWYQQTPGQGLQFLFEYFSETQRNKGNFPGRFSGRQFSNSRSEMNVSTLELGDSALYLCASSFPARGNTEAFFGQGTRLTVV.

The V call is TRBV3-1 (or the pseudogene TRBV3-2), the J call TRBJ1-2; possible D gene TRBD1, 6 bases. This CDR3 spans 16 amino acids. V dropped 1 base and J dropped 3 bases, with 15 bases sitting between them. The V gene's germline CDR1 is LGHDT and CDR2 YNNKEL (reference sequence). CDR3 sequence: CASSQAGVPRHYGYTF. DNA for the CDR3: TGTGCCAGCAGCCAAGCAGGGGTTCCGAGGCACTATGGCTACACCTTC.

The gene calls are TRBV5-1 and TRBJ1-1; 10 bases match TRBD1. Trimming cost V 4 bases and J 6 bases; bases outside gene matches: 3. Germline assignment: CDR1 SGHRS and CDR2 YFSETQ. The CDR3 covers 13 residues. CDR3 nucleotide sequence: TGCGCCAGCAGCCGTGGGACAGGGGCTGAAGCTTTCTTT. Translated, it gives CASSRGTGAEAFF.

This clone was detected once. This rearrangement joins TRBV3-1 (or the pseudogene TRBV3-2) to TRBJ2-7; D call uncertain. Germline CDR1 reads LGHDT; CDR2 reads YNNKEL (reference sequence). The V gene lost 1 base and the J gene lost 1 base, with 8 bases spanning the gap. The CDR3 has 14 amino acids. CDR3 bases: TGTGCCAGCAGCCAAGCGACTCTTTCCTACGAGCAGTACTTC. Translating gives CASSQATLSYEQYF.

The CDR3 nucleotides read TGTGCCTGGATCCCAGCTAGTGAAGCTTTCTTT. It encodes CAWIPASEAFF. This chain connects TRBV30 to TRBJ1-1; D gene unclear. Trimming left V 4 bases short and J 7 bases short, with 10 bases between. The germline V gene encodes CDR1 GTSNPN and CDR2 SVGIG (reference sequence). The CDR3 length is 11 residues.

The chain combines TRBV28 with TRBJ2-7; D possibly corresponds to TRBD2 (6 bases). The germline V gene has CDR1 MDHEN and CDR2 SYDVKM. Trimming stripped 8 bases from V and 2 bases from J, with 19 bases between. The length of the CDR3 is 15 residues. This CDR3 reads CASRRPSSGPYEQYF. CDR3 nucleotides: TGTGCCAGCCGTCGCCCCAGTAGCGGACCCTACGAGCAGTACTTC. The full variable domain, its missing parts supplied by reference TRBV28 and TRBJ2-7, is DVKVTQSSRYLVKRTGEKVFLECVQDMDHENMFWYRQDPGLGLRLIYFSYDVKMKEKGDIPEGYSVSREKKERFSLILESASTNQTSMYLCASRRPSSGPYEQYFGPGTRLTVT.

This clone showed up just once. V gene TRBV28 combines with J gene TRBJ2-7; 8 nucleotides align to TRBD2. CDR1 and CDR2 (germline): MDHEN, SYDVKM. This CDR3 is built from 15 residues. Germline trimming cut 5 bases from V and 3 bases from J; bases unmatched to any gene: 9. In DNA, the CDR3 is TGTGCCAGCAGTCGCTTAACTAGCGGATTCTACGAGCAGTACTTC. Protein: CASSRLTSGFYEQYF.

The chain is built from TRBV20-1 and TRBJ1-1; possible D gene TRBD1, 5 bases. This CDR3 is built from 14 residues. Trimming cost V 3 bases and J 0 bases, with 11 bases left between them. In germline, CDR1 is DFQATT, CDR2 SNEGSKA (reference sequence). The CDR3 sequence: CSASPDTLNTEAFF. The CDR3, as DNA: TGCAGTGCTAGTCCGGACACCTTGAACACTGAAGCTTTCTTT.

CDR3 nucleotide sequence: TGTGCCAGTAGTAAAAACCCGGGACAGCCCGTCTATGGCTACACCTTC. Translated: CASSKNPGQPVYGYTF. The rearrangement joins TRBV19 to TRBJ1-2, with 7 bases matching TRBD1. CDR1 and CDR2 from the germline V gene are LNHDA and SQIVND (reference sequence). There are 16 residues in the CDR3. The trim removed 4 bases at V and 4 bases at J, leaving 12 bases unmatched.

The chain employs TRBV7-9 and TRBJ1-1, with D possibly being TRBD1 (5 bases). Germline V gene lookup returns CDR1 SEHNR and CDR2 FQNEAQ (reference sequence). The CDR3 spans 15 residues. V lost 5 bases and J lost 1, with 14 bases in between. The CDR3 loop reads CASSVRLGGNTEAFF. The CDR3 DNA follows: TGTGCCAGCAGCGTGCGCTTGGGGGGGAACACTGAAGCTTTCTTT.

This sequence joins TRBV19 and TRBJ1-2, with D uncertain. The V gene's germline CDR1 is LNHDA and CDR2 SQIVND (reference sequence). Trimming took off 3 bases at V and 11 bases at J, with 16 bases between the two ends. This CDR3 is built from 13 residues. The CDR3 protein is CASSMRANYWYTF. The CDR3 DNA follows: TGTGCCAGTAGTATGCGGGCTAACTATTGGTACACCTTC.

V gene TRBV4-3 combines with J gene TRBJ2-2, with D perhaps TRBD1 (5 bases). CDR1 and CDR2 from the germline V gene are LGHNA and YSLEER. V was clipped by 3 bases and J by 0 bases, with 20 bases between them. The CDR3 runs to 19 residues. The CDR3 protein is CASSHFGQGSVSNTGELFF. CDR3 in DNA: TGCGCCAGCAGCCACTTCGGGCAGGGAAGCGTGTCGAACACCGGGGAGCTGTTTTTT.

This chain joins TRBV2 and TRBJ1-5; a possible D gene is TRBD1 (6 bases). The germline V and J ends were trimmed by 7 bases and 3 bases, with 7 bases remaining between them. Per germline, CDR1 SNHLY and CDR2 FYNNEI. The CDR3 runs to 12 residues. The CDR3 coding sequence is TGTGCCAGCAAGGGGGTCAATCAGCCCCAGCATTTT. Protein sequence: CASKGVNQPQHF.

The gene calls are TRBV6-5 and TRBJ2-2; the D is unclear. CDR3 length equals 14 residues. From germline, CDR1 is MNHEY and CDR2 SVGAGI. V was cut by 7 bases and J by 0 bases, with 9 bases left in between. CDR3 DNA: TGTGCCAGCAAACAGAACTCGAACACCGGGGAGCTGTTTTTT. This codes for CASKQNSNTGELFF.

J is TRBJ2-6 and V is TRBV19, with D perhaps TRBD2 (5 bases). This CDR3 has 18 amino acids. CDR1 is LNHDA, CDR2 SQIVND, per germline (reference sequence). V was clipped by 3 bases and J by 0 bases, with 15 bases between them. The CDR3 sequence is CASSMRPSPSSGANVLTF. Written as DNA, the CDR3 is TGTGCCAGTAGTATGCGTCCTAGCCCGAGCTCTGGGGCCAACGTCCTGACTTTC.

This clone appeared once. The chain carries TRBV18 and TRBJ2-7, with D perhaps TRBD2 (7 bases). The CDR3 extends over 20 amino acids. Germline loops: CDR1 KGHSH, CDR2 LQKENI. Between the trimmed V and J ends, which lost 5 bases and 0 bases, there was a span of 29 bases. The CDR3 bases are TGTGCCAGCTCATCCCGGGCAGGGGATGTGGAGCGGGGTCTCTCCTACGAGCAGTACTTC. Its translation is CASSSRAGDVERGLSYEQYF.